The present T cell receptor beta chain was sequenced within a study of shared clonotypes between healthy human individuals. Sorted-subset replicate PCRs used around 200 ng of genomic DNA. This amount corresponded to 30,000 to 35,000 T cell genomes. TCRdb's table, derived via immunoSEQ multiplex PCR, lists solely in-frame clones and lacks some. The repertoire holds 2.5 million or so clones, with roughly nine tenths as singletons. Study observations and caveats: Estimated richness values were generally larger in naive subsets than in memory subsets. Naive CD4 clonotype sharing across several donors was 4.5% to 6%.

The ends lost 5 bases at V and 3 bases at J; junction bases unmatched: 10. Looked up from germline, CDR1 is SGHTA and CDR2 is FQGNSA. The CDR3 sequence is 16 residues long. As concerns this clone: Its antigen is still unknown.

The specimen sequenced was naive CD4+ T cells sorted from blood. The subset was: CD45RA+ positively selected. The chain combines TRBV7-2 with TRBJ2-5, with 9 bases lining up with TRBD2. The receptor comes from a man aged 18 to 35 in good health. The CDR3 DNA reads TGTGCCAGCAGCCCGCGGGTAGCGGGAGTCGAAGAGACCCAGTACTTC. Amino acid sequence: CASSPRVAGVEETQYF.